The 5 T cell receptor beta chains listed next were all sequenced from one sample in a study of T-cell reconstitution after alpha-beta-depleted transplantation in children. TCRbeta library construction was performed incorporating unique molecular identifiers. TCRdb independently ran MiXCR on the PCR reads; one entry per CDR3 protein. The sample holds 400,000 to 550,000 distinct CDR3 sequences, roughly a tenth seen once. Sequenced material: PBMCs, taken before TCRalphabeta/CD19-depleted stem cell transplant. The receptor set was obtained from a child aged 2-9 years with inherited bone marrow failure, due to receive a stem cell transplant.

At least ten counts were recorded for this clonotype. This chain connects TRBV27 to TRBJ2-3, with TRBD2 identical over 12 bases. The CDR3 contains 17 residues. Germline V gene lookup returns CDR1 MNHEY and CDR2 SMNVEV (reference sequence). V gave up 3 bases and J gave up 2 bases; unmatched junction bases: 6. The CDR3 protein is CASSLGGLAGYTDTQYF. In DNA form, the CDR3 reads TGTGCCAGCAGTTTGGGGGGACTAGCGGGCTACACAGATACGCAGTATTTT.

Only a few counts were recorded for this clonotype. The chain uses TRBV27 and TRBJ1-2; the D gene is possibly TRBD1 (5 bases). This CDR3 spans 14 amino acids. V was trimmed by 5 bases and J by 4 bases, leaving 14 bases between them. Germline CDR1 is MNHEY and CDR2 is SMNVEV (reference sequence). The CDR3 here is CASSPPGPAYGYTF. CDR3 in DNA: TGTGCCAGCAGTCCTCCGGGACCGGCCTATGGCTACACCTTC.

At least ten counts were recorded for this clonotype. V and J are TRBV5-1 and TRBJ2-5; 8 bases agree with TRBD1. Germline lookup yields CDR1 SGHRS and CDR2 YFSETQ. V lost 3 bases, J lost 5 bases, and 3 bases stayed unmatched. This CDR3 region has 13 residues. Here the CDR3 DNA reads TGCGCCAGCAGCTGGGACAGGAGGGAGACCCAGTACTTC. This sequence encodes CASSWDRRETQYF.

The sample holds many counts of this clonotype. The V and J genes are TRBV12-3 or TRBV12-4 and TRBJ2-1, with no clear D. The CDR3 runs 12 residues. V lost 5 bases to trimming and J lost 7 bases, with 9 bases between them. The CDR3 DNA sequence: TGTGCCAGCAGTGGTAGTAGGAATGAGCAGTTCTTC. Residues: CASSGSRNEQFF.

The chain combines TRBV5-1 with TRBJ2-7, with 9 bases that match TRBD1. The junction had 4 bases not matched to a gene; V was cut back by 2 bases and J by 4 bases. Germline V CDR1 and CDR2: SGHRS, YFSETQ. CDR3 size: 14 residues. In DNA, the CDR3 is TGCGCCAGCAGCTTAGGGACAGGGAGGTACGAGCAGTACTTC. It encodes CASSLGTGRYEQYF.